This TCR beta chain was found in a study of read filtering for tumor transcriptome and immune sequencing. Turning to the study itself: After DNase treatment, RNA was made into whole-transcriptome libraries.

Whole-study findings and limits: This fraction held mixed bone marrow immune cells after CD138-negative sorting. IR-seq and RNA-seq agreed better without single-read clonotypes.

Concerning this clonotype itself: The antigen remains unidentified. This sequence may be a read error, since a much larger clone differs from it by one base.

At the time of active disease, bone marrow was collected from every patient. Germline CDR1 and CDR2: GTSNPN and SVGIG (reference sequence). The CDR3 is 12 amino acids. Between the trimmed V and J ends, which lost 2 bases and 15 bases, there was a span of 17 bases. From around 0.4 ug of RNA, a library with molecular barcoded alpha/delta and beta/gamma adaptors was made. TCRdb reprocessed the reads via MiXCR and lists one record per CDR3 protein. This table holds around 130,000 distinct CDR3 sequences, around 13% found once. This receptor was taken from a donor aged 40 or over with multiple myeloma. The sequencing sample was made of a population of CD138-negative cells sorted from bone marrow. The chain has TRBV30 and TRBJ2-1, with D unclear. The CDR3 DNA follows: TGTGCCTGGAGTTCCCCGGGCCCCCGCCGGTTCTTC. Its protein product is CAWSSPGPRRFF.